One sample yielded the 28 T cell receptor beta chains listed below, sequenced in a study of shared clonotypes between healthy human individuals. CD45RO negativity and positive selection for CCR7 defined naive CD8 cells, a population that excluded terminally differentiated effector memory CD45RA+ cells. Clones were sequenced by immunoSEQ multiplex PCR, and TCRdb holds only the in-frame ones, with some missing. The sample contains about 2.2 million clones, 85% to 95% of which appear only once. Sequenced sample: naive CD8+ T cells from PBMCs. These receptors were collected from a man in his late teens or twenties in good health. Some clones in this sample may be carry-over from other donors' samples.

This rearrangement joins TRBV7-9 to TRBJ2-7, with 8 positions matching TRBD2. Germline CDR1 and CDR2: SEHNR and FQNEAQ (reference sequence). CDR3 length: 15 residues. J gave up 2 bases and V 4 bases, and 7 bases lay outside the gene matches. This CDR3 is CASSYARGGPYEQYF. CDR3 DNA sequence: TGTGCCAGCAGCTACGCCCGCGGGGGGCCCTACGAGCAGTACTTC.

Only a few counts were recorded for this clone. The rearrangement links TRBV30 to TRBJ1-2; 7 nucleotides agree with TRBD1. CDR1 and CDR2 from the germline V gene are GTSNPN and SVGIG (reference sequence). V lost 3 bases to trimming and J lost 4 bases; unmatched junction nucleotides: 14. This CDR3 spans 16 amino acids. This chain's CDR3 is CAWRDPRGLAFYGYTF. CDR3 nucleotide sequence: TGTGCCTGGAGGGACCCGAGGGGGCTTGCGTTCTATGGCTACACCTTC.

This rearrangement joins TRBV9 to TRBJ2-1; a possible D gene is TRBD2 (5 bases). CDR3 size: 15 residues. V lost 0 bases, J lost 6 bases, and 13 bases lay in between. CDR1 and CDR2 (germline): SGDLS, YYNGEE. The CDR3 nucleotides read TGTGCCAGCAGCGTAGGGCTTAGCGAGGTCAATGAGCAGTTCTTC. Its protein is CASSVGLSEVNEQFF.

V usage is TRBV2 and J usage is TRBJ2-5; the D gene is possibly TRBD2 (7 bases). V lost 6 bases and J lost 2, with 13 bases in between. The CDR3 is 14 residues long. CDR1 SNHLY and CDR2 FYNNEI come from the germline V gene. CDR3: CASRIQGGQETQYF. In nucleotides, the CDR3 is TGTGCCAGCAGAATACAGGGAGGGCAAGAGACCCAGTACTTC.

The rearrangement uses TRBV2 and TRBJ2-7; 7 bases fit TRBD1. The V segment lost 5 bases and the J segment 0 bases; nucleotides outside the gene matches: 7. This CDR3 has 15 residues. Germline values: CDR1 SNHLY, CDR2 FYNNEI. The chain's CDR3 is CASSNDRVVSYEQYF. In DNA, the CDR3 is TGTGCCAGCAGTAACGACAGGGTCGTCTCCTACGAGCAGTACTTC.

V gene TRBV4-1 combines with J gene TRBJ1-4; possible D gene TRBD1, 5 bases. Trimming left V 2 bases short and J 0 bases short, with 16 bases between. Germline assignment: CDR1 MGHRA and CDR2 YSYEKL. The CDR3 spans 18 residues. The CDR3 nucleotides read TGCGCCAGCAGCCAAACGGGTGGGGACTACGCAACTAATGAAAAACTGTTTTTT. Amino acid sequence: CASSQTGGDYATNEKLFF.

The chain combines TRBV28 with TRBJ1-3; no definite D call. This CDR3 is built from 17 residues. From germline, CDR1 is MDHEN and CDR2 SYDVKM. The V and J ends lost 7 bases and 7 bases respectively, with 26 bases between them. The CDR3 region has the DNA TGTGCCAGCAATCCTCGTATAAGGACGGTGTTTTTGAACACCATATATTTT. It translates to CASNPRIRTVFLNTIYF.

The V call is TRBV7-2, the J call TRBJ2-6; D is uncertain. Germline V CDR1 and CDR2: SGHTA, FQGNSA. The CDR3 covers 15 residues. The V end lost 2 bases, the J end lost 4 bases, and 9 bases lay between the germline ends. CDR3 protein: CASSLTVSGANVLTF. CDR3 coding DNA: TGTGCCAGCAGCTTAACAGTCTCGGGGGCCAACGTCCTGACTTTC.

The V and J genes are TRBV7-9 and TRBJ2-1, with 9 bases lining up with TRBD2. J was trimmed by 4 bases and V by 6 bases; bases with no gene match: 10. There are 16 residues in the CDR3. The germline V gene has CDR1 SEHNR and CDR2 FQNEAQ (reference sequence). The CDR3 loop reads CASSRIGTSTYNEQFF. The DNA of the CDR3 is TGTGCCAGCAGTCGGATCGGGACTAGCACTTACAATGAGCAGTTCTTC.

This clone occurred once. The chain is built from TRBV5-8 and TRBJ1-5; possible D gene TRBD1, 5 bases. The CDR3 extends over 19 amino acids. Germline V gene data show CDR1 as SGHTS and CDR2 as YDEGEE. V was clipped by 0 bases and J by 0 bases, with 19 bases between them. The CDR3 DNA sequence: TGTGCCAGCAGCTTGGAGGGGACGCAAAGGACGTATAGCAATCAGCCCCAGCATTTT. This translates into CASSLEGTQRTYSNQPQHF.

In its sample, this clone was seen a few times. The rearrangement uses TRBV19 and TRBJ1-5; D gene unclear. This CDR3 spans 15 amino acids. V was clipped by 7 bases and J by 1 base, with 14 bases between them. Germline V gives CDR1 LNHDA, CDR2 SQIVND (reference sequence). DNA for the CDR3: TGTGCCAGTACCATCATGGGGAAGAGCAATCAGCCCCAGCATTTT. Amino acids: CASTIMGKSNQPQHF.

The chain carries TRBV7-2 and TRBJ2-7; TRBD2 aligns across 11 bases. The CDR3 runs to 17 residues. The V gene's germline CDR1 is SGHTA and CDR2 FQGNSA. Trimming cost V 5 bases and J 0 bases; bases outside gene matches: 9. CDR3 DNA sequence: TGTGCCAGCAGCCCCAGGGCTAGCGGGAGGCCCTCCTACGAGCAGTACTTC. This translates into CASSPRASGRPSYEQYF.

CDR3 sequence: CASSLGDRVGLAKNIQYF. The DNA of the CDR3 is TGTGCCAGCAGCTTAGGGGACAGGGTAGGGCTGGCCAAAAACATTCAGTACTTC. The chain uses TRBV7-2 and TRBJ2-4; TRBD1 agrees at 9 bases. The CDR3 has 18 amino acids. The trim removed 1 base at V and 1 base at J, leaving 8 bases unmatched. Per the germline V gene, CDR1 is SGHTA and CDR2 is FQGNSA.

The chain has TRBV4-2 and TRBJ2-2; 8 bases match TRBD1. J lost 3 bases, V lost 0 bases, and 6 bases had no gene match. The germline V gene has CDR1 LGHNA and CDR2 YNFKEQ. The CDR3 is 17 amino acids. The CDR3 nucleotides read TGTGCCAGCAGCCAAGATGGGACAGGACGGTACACCGGGGAGCTGTTTTTT. It yields the protein CASSQDGTGRYTGELFF.

In this sample, this clone turned up once. The chain combines TRBV19 with TRBJ2-7; 13 bases map to TRBD2. Germline CDR1 is LNHDA and CDR2 is SQIVND (reference sequence). This CDR3 comprises 15 residues. V was pared by 6 bases and J by 2 bases, with 4 bases of the junction left unmatched. CDR3 in DNA: TGTGCCAGTAGGTCTGGACTAGCGGGAGCCTACGAGCAGTACTTC. This encodes CASRSGLAGAYEQYF. The full variable domain, with the rest looked up from reference TRBV19 and TRBJ2-7, is DGGITQSPKYLFRKEGQNVTLSCEQNLNHDAMYWYRQDPGQGLRLIYYSQIVNDFQKGDIAEGYSVSREKKESFPLTVTSAQKNPTAFYLCASRSGLAGAYEQYFGPGTRLTVT.

The V call is TRBV6-5, the J call TRBJ1-1; D might be TRBD1 (5 bases). CDR1 MNHEY and CDR2 SVGAGI come from the germline V gene. V lost 4 bases, J lost 4 bases, and 13 bases lay in between. The length of the CDR3 is 14 residues. The CDR3 DNA is TGTGCCAGCAGTTGGGGGAGGGGAGCCACTGAAGCTTTCTTT. Its translation is CASSWGRGATEAFF.

The chain uses TRBV28 and TRBJ1-3; perhaps TRBD1 as D (6 bases). V lost 3 bases to trimming and J lost 4 bases, with 22 bases between them. Germline V gene sequence: CDR1 MDHEN, CDR2 SYDVKM. This CDR3 spans 18 amino acids. The CDR3 is CASSFQGTSFGEGNTIYF. The CDR3 DNA reads TGTGCCAGCAGTTTCCAAGGGACATCTTTCGGAGAGGGAAACACCATATATTTT. Together with reference TRBV28 and TRBJ1-3, the CDR3 gives the full variable domain: DVKVTQSSRYLVKRTGEKVFLECVQDMDHENMFWYRQDPGLGLRLIYFSYDVKMKEKGDIPEGYSVSREKKERFSLILESASTNQTSMYLCASSFQGTSFGEGNTIYFGEGSWLTVV.

This clone occurred once. J is TRBJ2-1 and V is TRBV6-1; 10 bases align to TRBD1. Per the germline V gene, CDR1 is MNHNS and CDR2 is SASEGT. The V segment lost 10 bases and the J segment 5 bases; nucleotides outside the gene matches: 5. The CDR3 is 13 residues long. In DNA form, the CDR3 reads TGTGCCACCCGGACAGGGGGGCACAATGAGCAGTTCTTC. Protein sequence: CATRTGGHNEQFF.

Worth noting for this clone: Other DNA sequences in this specimen translate into the identical CDR3. The rearrangement joins TRBV27 to TRBJ2-7, with 10 bases identical to TRBD2. Trimming took 4 bases from V and 4 from J; bases not matched to a gene: 1. Germline CDR1 reads MNHEY; CDR2 reads SMNVEV (reference sequence). This CDR3 has 13 amino acids. The CDR3 nucleotides are TGTGCCAGCAGTTGGGGACTAGCGTACGAGCAGTACTTC. This encodes CASSWGLAYEQYF.

With respect to this clone: Other DNA sequences of this sample code for an identical CDR3. The gene calls are TRBV7-6 and TRBJ2-1; TRBD2 matches at 13 bases. The junction had 5 bases not matched to a gene; V was cut back by 5 bases and J by 4 bases. The CDR3 consists of 16 residues. Germline V gene sequence: CDR1 SGHVS, CDR2 FNYEAQ. The DNA of the CDR3 is TGTGCCAGCAGCCCGAGGACTAGCGGGAGTTACAATGAGCAGTTCTTC. It yields the protein CASSPRTSGSYNEQFF.

This rearrangement joins TRBV4-2 to TRBJ1-1; TRBD1 might be the D (6 bases). V lost 0 bases and J 3 bases, leaving 17 bases between the germline ends. Germline values: CDR1 LGHNA, CDR2 YNFKEQ. The CDR3 covers 17 residues. In DNA form, the CDR3 reads TGTGCCAGCAGCCAAGAGGGGACAACCGGACGGGACACTGAAGCTTTCTTT. It codes for CASSQEGTTGRDTEAFF.

This clone was recorded once. The rearrangement links TRBV11-2 to TRBJ2-2, with D perhaps matching TRBD1 or TRBD2 (5 bases each). Germline-derived CDR1 and CDR2 are SGHAT and FQNNGV. Trimming removed 6 bases at V and 7 bases at J, with 21 bases between. The CDR3 is made up of 16 amino acids. CDR3 bases: TGTGCCAGCAGTCCAATCCGGGACCCTGGGGGCGGGGAGCTGTTTTTT. Translating gives CASSPIRDPGGGELFF.

The chain combines TRBV4-2 with TRBJ1-4; 7 bases agree with TRBD1. J gave up 3 bases and V 0 bases, and 10 bases lay outside the gene matches. Germline V lookup: CDR1 LGHNA, CDR2 YNFKEQ. The CDR3 runs 18 residues. The chain's CDR3 is CASSQEWKGAFSNEKLFF. CDR3 nucleotides: TGTGCCAGCAGCCAAGAATGGAAGGGGGCCTTTTCTAATGAAAAACTGTTTTTT.

CDR3 region: CASSLGGSPHNEQFF. In DNA form, the CDR3 reads TGTGCCAGCAGCTTAGGCGGGAGCCCCCACAATGAGCAGTTCTTC. The chain carries TRBV11-2 and TRBJ2-1, with 7 nucleotides matching TRBD2. Germline lookup yields CDR1 SGHAT and CDR2 FQNNGV. The CDR3 is made up of 15 amino acids. The ends lost 1 base at V and 5 bases at J; junction bases unmatched: 5. The full variable domain, in which reference TRBV11-2 and TRBJ2-1 provide the parts outside the CDR3, is EAGVAQSPRYKIIEKRQSVAFWCNPISGHATLYWYQQILGQGPKLLIQFQNNGVVDDSQLPKDRFSAERLKGVDSTLKIQPAKLEDSAVYLCASSLGGSPHNEQFFGPGTRLTVL.

The V call is TRBV9, the J call TRBJ2-1, with TRBD2 identical over 9 bases. The V gene's germline CDR1 is SGDLS and CDR2 YYNGEE. The CDR3 totals 15 residues. Trimming cost V 3 bases and J 6 bases; bases outside gene matches: 7. DNA of the CDR3: TGTGCCAGCAGCGAAGGGACTAGCTCGCTCAATGAGCAGTTCTTC. Its protein is CASSEGTSSLNEQFF.

The chain combines TRBV5-5 with TRBJ1-1; D remains ambiguous. From germline, CDR1 is SGHKS and CDR2 YYEKEE (reference sequence). CDR3 length equals 12 residues. Trimming shortened V by 4 bases and J by 3 bases, and 7 bases separated the two germline ends. The CDR3 bases are TGTGCCAGCAGCGCGAGGGACACTGAAGCTTTCTTT. Encoded protein: CASSARDTEAFF.

In regard to this clone: Other DNA sequences within the sample encode an identical CDR3. The chain uses TRBV6-5 and TRBJ2-5; D is unclear. V was shortened by 2 bases and J by 4 bases, with 8 bases between the two germline ends. CDR3 size: 13 residues. Germline V gene sequence: CDR1 MNHEY, CDR2 SVGAGI. The CDR3 DNA reads TGTGCCAGCAGTTACGTTCCGGGAGAGACCCAGTACTTC. Translation: CASSYVPGETQYF.

This chain links TRBV9 with TRBJ2-7; 10 bases align to TRBD2. The CDR3 consists of 13 residues. Trimming removed 1 base from V and 6 bases from J; junction bases left unmatched: 1. Germline V gene lookup returns CDR1 SGDLS and CDR2 YYNGEE. In DNA form, the CDR3 reads TGTGCCAGCAGCGTATTAGCGGGAGGCGAGCAGTACTTC. Translation gives CASSVLAGGEQYF.